The source of this T cell receptor beta chain is a study of blood T cell repertoires in COVID-19. Overall study context: PBMCs, B-cell-depleted T cells, or T cells were the source of the cDNA or gDNA that made up the material.

The germline V and J ends were trimmed by 3 bases and 2 bases, with 5 bases remaining between them. CDR3 length: 13 amino acids. CDR1 LNHDA and CDR2 SQIVND come from the germline V gene (reference sequence). Some clones are missing from TCRdb's copy, which holds only in-frame ones; the method was immunoSEQ multiplex PCR. The repertoire includes about 270,000 clones, around 93% of them detected once, and approximately 3% sits in the top ten. In terms of age and location, participants ranged from about 18 to 90 years and lived in under 30 US areas. A COVID-19 case had been met by exposed participants during the 2 weeks before study entry.

This clonotype originated in a man in his forties or fifties who had been exposed to COVID-19. The specimen was PBMCs or T cells enriched from blood (not recorded which). The genes are TRBV19 and TRBJ2-1; no clear D gene. CDR3 protein: CASSISTYNEQFF. For the CDR3, the DNA is TGTGCCAGTAGTATCAGTACCTACAATGAGCAGTTCTTC. Looking up the rest from reference TRBV19 and TRBJ2-1 gives the full variable domain: DGGITQSPKYLFRKEGQNVTLSCEQNLNHDAMYWYRQDPGQGLRLIYYSQIVNDFQKGDIAEGYSVSREKKESFPLTVTSAQKNPTAFYLCASSISTYNEQFFGPGTRLTVL.